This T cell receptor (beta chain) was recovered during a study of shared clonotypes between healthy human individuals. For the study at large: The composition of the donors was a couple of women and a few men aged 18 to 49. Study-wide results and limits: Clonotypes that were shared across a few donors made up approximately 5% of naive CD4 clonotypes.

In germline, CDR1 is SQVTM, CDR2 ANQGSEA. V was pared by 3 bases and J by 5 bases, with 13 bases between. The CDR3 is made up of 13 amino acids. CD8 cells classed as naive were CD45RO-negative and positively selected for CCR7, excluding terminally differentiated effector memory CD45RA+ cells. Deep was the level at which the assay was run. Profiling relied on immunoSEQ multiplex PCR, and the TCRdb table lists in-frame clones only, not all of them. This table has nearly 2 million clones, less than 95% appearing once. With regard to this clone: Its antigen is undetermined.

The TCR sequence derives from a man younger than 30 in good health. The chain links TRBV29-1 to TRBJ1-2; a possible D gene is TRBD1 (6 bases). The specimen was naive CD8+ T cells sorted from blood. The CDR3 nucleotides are TGCAGCGTTGATAGGGGGGTAGGGTATGGCTACACCTTC. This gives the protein CSVDRGVGYGYTF.